The 19 T cell receptor beta chains below were found in one sample sequenced in a study of T cells in Graves' hyperthyroidism and ophthalmopathy. Template material for amplifying TCR beta CDR3 regions consisted of RNA transcripts. Primed by the HTBI set, a first-round RT-PCR was run on the TCR CDR3. TCRdb recomputed calls from the multiplex PCR reads with MiXCR, one row per CDR3 protein. The sample carries 400,000 to 600,000 distinct CDR3 sequences, 15% to 20% recorded once. The sequenced sample consisted of blood. The source of these receptors is a woman in her 30s with Graves' ophthalmopathy.

This clonotype was seen a handful of times. J is TRBJ1-2 and V is TRBV28; D is undetermined. V lost 2 bases, J lost 0 bases, and 13 bases lay in between. Germline-derived CDR1 and CDR2 are MDHEN and SYDVKM. The CDR3 covers 16 residues. CDR3 region: CASSLRWTLANYGYTF. CDR3 DNA: TGTGCCAGCAGTTTAAGGTGGACCCTAGCTAACTATGGCTACACCTTC.

This clonotype was recorded at least ten times. The V gene is TRBV12-3 or TRBV12-4, the J gene TRBJ2-7; D is ambiguous. With 6 bases removed from V and 2 bases from J, the gap between germline ends came to 14 bases. This CDR3 has 14 residues. The CDR3 reads CASSLGPATYEQYF. The CDR3 region has the DNA TGTGCCAGCAGCCTAGGACCGGCCACCTACGAGCAGTACTTC.

This clonotype was recorded a few times. This rearrangement joins TRBV7-9 to TRBJ2-3; 8 nucleotides match TRBD1. This CDR3 region has 15 residues. The V gene end was trimmed by 6 bases and the J gene end by 5 bases; junction bases not matched to a gene: 10. Germline CDR1 is SEHNR and CDR2 is FQNEAQ (reference sequence). DNA of the CDR3: TGTGCCAGCAGGAGGGCAGGGGGCGCGAAAGATACGCAGTATTTT. Encoded protein: CASRRAGGAKDTQYF. Full variable domain (outside the CDR3, taken from reference TRBV7-9 and TRBJ2-3): DTGVSQNPRHKITKRGQNVTFRCDPISEHNRLYWYRQTLGQGPEFLTYFQNEAQLEKSRLLSDRFSAERPKGSFSTLEIQRTEQGDSAMYLCASRRAGGAKDTQYFGPGTRLTVL.

The rearrangement links TRBV4-3 to TRBJ2-1; TRBD2 matches 13 bases. The CDR3 runs to 24 residues. The ends lost 0 bases at V and 1 base at J; junction bases unmatched: 21. CDR1 and CDR2 from the germline V gene are LGHNA and YSLEER. The DNA for the CDR3 is TGCGCCAGCAGCCAAGACTGGGTAGGACTAGGAGGACTAGCGGGAGTTAGTTCCTACAATGAGCAGTTCTTC. It specifies CASSQDWVGLGGLAGVSSYNEQFF.

The chain employs TRBV7-2 and TRBJ2-1, with D perhaps matching TRBD1 (5 bases). Trimming shortened V by 3 bases and J by 1 base, and 10 bases separated the two germline ends. The CDR3 has 15 amino acids. CDR1 and CDR2 (germline): SGHTA, FQGNSA. The CDR3 sequence: CASSLQGKSYNEQFF. The CDR3, as DNA: TGTGCCAGCAGCTTGCAGGGAAAATCCTACAATGAGCAGTTCTTC.

This clonotype was seen at least ten times. This rearrangement joins TRBV11-2 to TRBJ2-1; D is perhaps TRBD2 (5 bases). CDR1 SGHAT and CDR2 FQNNGV come from the germline V gene. V lost 6 bases, J lost 6 bases, and 21 bases lay in between. CDR3 length equals 16 residues. CDR3 sequence (DNA): TGTGCCAGCAGTTCCCTAACTAGGGTTAGAGGCAATGAGCAGTTCTTC. This translates into CASSSLTRVRGNEQFF. Drawing the rest from reference TRBV11-2 and TRBJ2-1, the complete variable domain is EAGVAQSPRYKIIEKRQSVAFWCNPISGHATLYWYQQILGQGPKLLIQFQNNGVVDDSQLPKDRFSAERLKGVDSTLKIQPAKLEDSAVYLCASSSLTRVRGNEQFFGPGTRLTVL.

The rearrangement joins TRBV11-1 to TRBJ1-2, with unresolved D. The V and J ends lost 0 bases and 0 bases respectively, with 5 bases between them. The CDR3 runs to 14 residues. Per the germline V gene, CDR1 is SGHAT and CDR2 is FQDESV (reference sequence). The CDR3 DNA is TGTGCCAGCAGCTTAGCAGCAGCTAACTATGGCTACACCTTC. It translates to CASSLAAANYGYTF. The whole variable domain, filled in from reference TRBV11-1 and TRBJ1-2, reads EAEVAQSPRYKITEKSQAVAFWCDPISGHATLYWYRQILGQGPELLVQFQDESVVDDSQLPKDRFSAERLKGVDSTLKIQPAELGDSAMYLCASSLAAANYGYTFGSGTRLTVV.

This clonotype has at least ten counts. J is TRBJ2-1 and V is TRBV7-9; 8 nucleotides agree with TRBD1. This CDR3 comprises 17 residues. Germline V gives CDR1 SEHNR, CDR2 FQNEAQ (reference sequence). V shed 5 bases, J shed 4 bases, and the junction held 13 bases outside the gene matches. The CDR3 DNA follows: TGTGCCAGCAGCGCGACACAGGGGGAGAAGGTGTACAATGAGCAGTTCTTC. Protein product: CASSATQGEKVYNEQFF. The full variable domain, completed using reference TRBV7-9 and TRBJ2-1, is DTGVSQNPRHKITKRGQNVTFRCDPISEHNRLYWYRQTLGQGPEFLTYFQNEAQLEKSRLLSDRFSAERPKGSFSTLEIQRTEQGDSAMYLCASSATQGEKVYNEQFFGPGTRLTVL.

In this sample, this clonotype turned up many times. The chain combines TRBV11-2 with TRBJ2-3; 7 positions match TRBD1. The CDR3 is made up of 14 amino acids. The germline gives CDR1 SGHAT, CDR2 FQNNGV. The J segment lost 6 bases and the V segment lost 4 bases, leaving 7 bases of the junction unmatched. CDR3 DNA sequence: TGTGCCAGCAGCTCACGGACAGGACGGGATACGCAGTATTTT. This translates into CASSSRTGRDTQYF.

This clonotype was seen more than once but under ten times. This rearrangement joins TRBV20-1 to TRBJ2-1; D gene unclear. Germline V gene sequence: CDR1 DFQATT, CDR2 SNEGSKA (reference sequence). This CDR3 has 12 amino acids. Trimming pared 0 bases from V and 8 bases from J, leaving 8 bases between. CDR3 DNA sequence: TGCAGTGCTAGAGATTCTGGCGATGAGCAGTTCTTC. The encoded protein is CSARDSGDEQFF.

Ten or more counts support this clonotype. The chain employs TRBV28 and TRBJ2-3; D is ambiguous. CDR1 and CDR2 from the germline V gene are MDHEN and SYDVKM. V was trimmed by 3 bases and J by 4 bases, leaving 5 bases between them. The CDR3 covers 12 residues. CDR3 nucleotide sequence: TGTGCCAGCAGTTTTGGGCCAGATACGCAGTATTTT. It is translated as CASSFGPDTQYF.

This clonotype was detected many times. V is TRBV20-1 and J is TRBJ1-5; D remains unclear. V was shortened by 1 base and J by 4 bases, with 11 bases between the two germline ends. CDR1 and CDR2 (germline): DFQATT, SNEGSKA (reference sequence). The CDR3 has 14 residues. The CDR3: CSARAPSLNQPQHF. In nucleotides, the CDR3 is TGCAGTGCTAGAGCCCCATCACTGAATCAGCCCCAGCATTTT.

This clonotype was counted between two and nine times. The V call is TRBV19, the J call TRBJ2-7; D might be TRBD2 (6 bases). V was shortened by 5 bases and J by 3 bases, with 11 bases between the two germline ends. The CDR3 extends over 13 amino acids. CDR1 is LNHDA and CDR2 is SQIVND in the germline V gene (reference sequence). CDR3 in amino acids: CASSGSGDYEQYF. In nucleotides, the CDR3 is TGTGCCAGTAGTGGTAGCGGCGACTACGAGCAGTACTTC.

This clonotype was observed many times. The genes are TRBV27 and TRBJ2-7; TRBD2 might be the D (5 bases). Germline CDR1 MNHEY, CDR2 SMNVEV (reference sequence). This CDR3 has 14 amino acids. The V end was cut by 2 bases, the J end by 3 bases, with 11 bases between. This chain's CDR3 is CASSLERGNYEQYF. CDR3 bases: TGTGCCAGCAGTTTAGAACGAGGGAACTACGAGCAGTACTTC.

The chain has TRBV20-1 and TRBJ2-1; 11 bases map to TRBD2. The germline V gene encodes CDR1 DFQATT and CDR2 SNEGSKA (reference sequence). The junction had 13 bases not matched to a gene; V was cut back by 5 bases and J by 7 bases. The CDR3 is 16 amino acids. The CDR3 DNA is TGCAGTGCTGGCGACCCGACTAGCGGGAACGAAAATGAGCAGTTCTTC. Protein: CSAGDPTSGNENEQFF.

This clonotype came up many times. The chain is built from TRBV20-1 and TRBJ2-5; TRBD2 agrees at 8 bases. Germline V lookup: CDR1 DFQATT, CDR2 SNEGSKA (reference sequence). Trimming removed 3 bases from V and 2 bases from J; junction bases left unmatched: 2. This CDR3 is built from 13 residues. CDR3 nucleotides: TGCAGTGCTAGCGGGAGGGGGCAAGAGACCCAGTACTTC. The encoded protein is CSASGRGQETQYF.

A single count supports this clonotype. The junction does not match germline at one end; this may be a read error. V usage is TRBV5-4 and J usage is TRBJ2-2, with 10 bases fitting TRBD1. Germline V lookup: CDR1 SGHNT, CDR2 YYREEE (reference sequence). The CDR3 is 17 residues long. CDR3 coding DNA: TGTGCCAGCACCTTGGGCGAGATAGGACAGGGGGCCGGGGAGCTGTTTTTT. Translating gives CASTLGEIGQGAGELFF. The full variable domain, in which reference TRBV5-4 and TRBJ2-2 provide the parts outside the CDR3, is ETGVTQSPTHLIKTRGQQVTLRCSSQSGHNTVSWYQQALGQGPQFIFQYYREEENGRGNFPPRFSGLQFPNYSSELNVNALELDDSALYLCASTLGEIGQGAGELFFGEGSRLTVL.

The rearrangement joins TRBV2 to TRBJ2-1; the D is unclear. With 6 bases removed from V and 7 bases from J, the gap between germline ends came to 10 bases. Germline V CDR1 and CDR2: SNHLY, FYNNEI. The CDR3 is 12 residues long. The CDR3 sequence: CASRDVTNEQFF. CDR3 nucleotides: TGTGCCAGCAGGGACGTTACAAATGAGCAGTTCTTC.

V usage is TRBV18 and J usage is TRBJ1-1, with a possible D match to TRBD1 (5 bases). Trimming cost V 5 bases and J 7 bases, with 20 bases left between them. The germline V gene encodes CDR1 KGHSH and CDR2 LQKENI. This CDR3 has 15 amino acids. CDR3 sequence: CASSSIGTVKLEAFF. The CDR3 nucleotides are TGTGCCAGCTCATCTATAGGGACGGTGAAGCTTGAAGCTTTCTTT.